Following are 3 T cell receptor beta chains from one sample sequenced in a study of shared clonotypes between healthy human individuals. TCRdb's table, derived via immunoSEQ multiplex PCR, lists solely in-frame clones and lacks some. The sample lists 2 million to 3 million clones, approximately 94% occurring once. The material sequenced was naive CD4+ T cells from PBMCs. Stated subset: CD45RA+ positively selected. These receptors all stem from a man aged 18 to 35 in good health. Some clones in this sample may be carry-over from other donors' samples.

The chain combines TRBV5-6 with TRBJ1-3, with a weak D call TRBD1 (6 bases). The length of the CDR3 is 15 residues. Trimming pared 7 bases from V and 4 bases from J, leaving 18 bases between. CDR1 SGHDT and CDR2 YYEEEE come from the germline V gene. The CDR3 nucleotides are TGTGCCAGCGGATCAAGGGGGGGCCGGGGAAACACCATATATTTT. Translation: CASGSRGGRGNTIYF.

This chain links TRBV4-3 with TRBJ2-7; the D gene is possibly TRBD2 (6 bases). The V gene lost 3 bases and the J gene lost 1 base, with 19 bases spanning the gap. Per the germline V gene, CDR1 is LGHNA and CDR2 is YSLEER. CDR3 length: 17 amino acids. The CDR3 DNA reads TGCGCCAGCAGCCATCTTTCCCGGGACTTGAGATCCTACGAGCAGTACTTC. This gives the protein CASSHLSRDLRSYEQYF.

The V and J genes are TRBV27 and TRBJ2-7; D not certain. Trimming cost V 2 bases and J 0 bases, with 8 bases left between them. The CDR3 spans 14 residues. Germline lookup yields CDR1 MNHEY and CDR2 SMNVEV (reference sequence). DNA for the CDR3: TGTGCCAGCAGTTTAGTCCGTAGCTCCTACGAGCAGTACTTC. The encoded protein is CASSLVRSSYEQYF.